The 32 T cell receptor beta chains in this list originate from one sample, sequenced in a study of blood T cell repertoires in COVID-19. Using immunoSEQ multiplex PCR, the repertoire was profiled, and TCRdb retains in-frame clones only, with some absent. The table has hundreds of thousands of clones, 86% seen once; the top ten hold approximately 5%. The sequenced sample was peripheral blood. These receptors all come from a woman at least 80 years old with COVID-19, enrolled during active disease.

The V and J genes are TRBV19 and TRBJ2-1, with 11 bases that match TRBD1. The CDR3 consists of 16 residues. The ends lost 1 base at V and 6 bases at J; junction bases unmatched: 5. Germline assignment: CDR1 LNHDA and CDR2 SQIVND (reference sequence). In DNA form, the CDR3 reads TGTGCCAGTAGTATAGGAGGGACAGGGGGTCTCAATGAGCAGTTCTTC. Amino acid sequence: CASSIGGTGGLNEQFF.

The chain employs TRBV29-1 and TRBJ2-1, with a tentative D call TRBD1 (6 bases). The CDR3 consists of 12 residues. The V gene lost 3 bases and the J gene lost 4 bases, with 7 bases spanning the gap. Germline lookup yields CDR1 SQVTM and CDR2 ANQGSEA. The CDR3 reads CSVDDRYNEQFF. CDR3 DNA sequence: TGCAGCGTTGACGACAGGTACAATGAGCAGTTCTTC.

The rearrangement uses TRBV3-1 (or the pseudogene TRBV3-2) and TRBJ1-2, with 7 bases fitting TRBD1. After removal of 1 base from V and 5 bases from J, the junction contained 7 bases not matched to a gene. This CDR3 is 15 amino acids long. CDR1 is LGHDT and CDR2 is YNNKEL in the germline V gene (reference sequence). CDR3 sequence: CASSQVVTGLYGYTF. CDR3 in DNA: TGTGCCAGCAGCCAAGTTGTGACAGGGTTGTATGGCTACACCTTC.

The chain has TRBV5-1 and TRBJ2-3; tentative D call: TRBD2 (5 bases). The CDR3 runs 14 residues. CDR1 and CDR2 from the germline V gene are SGHRS and YFSETQ. V was cut by 1 base and J by 2 bases, with 8 bases left in between. CDR3 protein: CASSLTRDTDTQYF. The CDR3 DNA reads TGCGCCAGCAGCTTGACCCGGGACACAGATACGCAGTATTTT.

The chain combines TRBV2 with TRBJ2-2, with D possibly matching TRBD1 (5 bases). Germline V gene sequence: CDR1 SNHLY, CDR2 FYNNEI. The length of the CDR3 is 12 residues. V was pared by 6 bases and J by 5 bases, with 7 bases between. The CDR3 region has the DNA TGTGCCAGCAGCGGACAAACCGGGGAGCTGTTTTTT. This translates into CASSGQTGELFF.

This clone was observed a single time. V usage is TRBV7-8 and J usage is TRBJ1-3; TRBD1 agrees at 7 bases. With V trimmed by 4 bases and J by 0 bases, 12 bases remained unmatched. Per the germline V gene, CDR1 is SGHVS and CDR2 is FQNEAQ. There are 18 residues in the CDR3. The CDR3 reads CASSSLVRGEISGNTIYF. CDR3 nucleotides: TGTGCCAGCAGCTCATTGGTCAGGGGGGAAATCTCTGGAAACACCATATATTTT.

The V call is TRBV5-6, the J call TRBJ2-7; no firm D call. The V end lost 3 bases, the J end lost 6 bases, and 10 bases lay between the germline ends. The germline CDR1 and CDR2 sequences are SGHDT and YYEEEE. This CDR3 comprises 12 residues. CDR3 sequence reads: CASSSRLSEQYF. CDR3 bases: TGTGCCAGCAGCTCCCGTTTGAGCGAGCAGTACTTC.

V and J are TRBV3-1 (or the pseudogene TRBV3-2) and TRBJ2-5, with a possible D match to TRBD2 (5 bases). The CDR3 is made up of 16 amino acids. V dropped 1 base and J dropped 1 base, with 13 bases sitting between them. Germline CDR1 reads LGHDT; CDR2 reads YNNKEL (reference sequence). The DNA of the CDR3 is TGTGCCAGCAGCCAAGGTATAGGCGGGTCCCAAGAGACCCAGTACTTC. Residues: CASSQGIGGSQETQYF.

The chain employs TRBV5-5 and TRBJ1-5; unclear D gene. Germline values: CDR1 SGHKS, CDR2 YYEKEE (reference sequence). Deletions cut 0 bases from V and 2 bases from J, with 9 bases between. CDR3 length: 15 amino acids. The CDR3 nucleotides read TGTGCCAGCAGCTTGGTGGTACCGGGCAATCAGCCCCAGCATTTT. Protein: CASSLVVPGNQPQHF.

This clone was observed a handful of times. V usage is TRBV19 and J usage is TRBJ1-2; the D gene is possibly TRBD1 (5 bases). Germline V gene data show CDR1 as LNHDA and CDR2 as SQIVND (reference sequence). CDR3 length: 16 residues. Trimming removed 6 bases at V and 2 bases at J, with 19 bases between. In DNA, the CDR3 is TGTGCCAGTAGCCCTTCGGGCAGGGAAGGGAACTATGGCTACACCTTC. Translating it yields CASSPSGREGNYGYTF.

This chain links TRBV3-1 (or the pseudogene TRBV3-2) with TRBJ2-3, with TRBD2 identical over 11 bases. Germline V gene lookup returns CDR1 LGHDT and CDR2 YNNKEL (reference sequence). CDR3 length: 20 amino acids. Unmatched junction bases numbered 14, after V lost 2 bases and J lost 1 base. Here the CDR3 DNA reads TGTGCCAGCAGCCAACGGGGTAGCGGGGGGGGTACGAGAGGCACAGATACGCAGTATTTT. Protein sequence: CASSQRGSGGGTRGTDTQYF.

This chain links TRBV19 with TRBJ1-2; D call uncertain. Germline CDR1 reads LNHDA; CDR2 reads SQIVND (reference sequence). The CDR3 runs 16 residues. Between the trimmed V and J ends, which lost 4 bases and 2 bases, there was a span of 17 bases. In nucleotides, the CDR3 is TGTGCCAGTAGTACACTCTCCAACGCACGGAACTATGGCTACACCTTC. Protein sequence: CASSTLSNARNYGYTF.

CDR3 region: CASSEWTGTANYGYTF. Written as DNA, the CDR3 is TGTGCCAGCAGTGAATGGACCGGGACAGCTAACTATGGCTACACCTTC. V is TRBV6-1 and J is TRBJ1-2; TRBD1 agrees at 7 bases. Per germline, CDR1 MNHNS and CDR2 SASEGT. Losses at the gene ends were 2 bases for V and 0 bases for J; bases not matched to a gene: 6. This CDR3 has 16 residues.

The chain is built from TRBV9 and TRBJ2-3; 11 bases are a match to TRBD2. Per germline, CDR1 SGDLS and CDR2 YYNGEE. With 4 bases clipped from V and 6 bases from J, the junction kept 7 bases outside the gene matches. The CDR3 totals 15 residues. CDR3 region: CASSPLAGGTDTQYF. Here the CDR3 DNA reads TGTGCCAGCAGCCCTTTAGCGGGGGGGACTGATACGCAGTATTTT.

This clone was observed many times. This sample also contains other DNA sequences that code for the same CDR3. This rearrangement joins TRBV5-1 to TRBJ1-2; D might be TRBD1 (6 bases). V was shortened by 0 bases and J by 0 bases, with 6 bases between the two germline ends. In germline, CDR1 is SGHRS, CDR2 YFSETQ. This CDR3 is built from 14 residues. The CDR3 coding sequence is TGCGCCAGCAGCTTGGACAGGGCTAACTATGGCTACACCTTC. It codes for CASSLDRANYGYTF.

This clone was seen only a few times. As DNA, the CDR3 is TGTGCCAGCTCACCATGGGAGGGGTCGGGGGCTAACACTGAAGCTTTCTTT. Translated, it gives CASSPWEGSGANTEAFF. The chain is built from TRBV18 and TRBJ1-1; D perhaps matches TRBD1 (6 bases). Germline lookup yields CDR1 KGHSH and CDR2 LQKENI. V lost 2 bases to trimming and J lost 2 bases, with 18 bases between them. CDR3 length equals 17 residues.

This rearrangement joins TRBV10-3 to TRBJ2-5; TRBD1 matches 8 bases. J was trimmed by 5 bases and V by 10 bases; bases with no gene match: 12. Germline CDR1 and CDR2: ENHRY and SYGVKD. This CDR3 is built from 14 residues. The CDR3 bases are TGTGCCAGCGCCCGACAGGGGTCCGTCGAGACCCAGTACTTC. It codes for CASARQGSVETQYF.

This clone was counted between two and nine times. One junction end disagrees with the germline gene, perhaps due to a read error. V gene TRBV2 combines with J gene TRBJ2-5; D not resolved. CDR3 length: 12 residues. Germline V gene sequence: CDR1 SNHLY, CDR2 FYNNEI. CDR3 residues: CASRELQETQYF. The CDR3 nucleotides are TGTGCCAGCCGTGAACTCCAAGAGACCCAGTACTTC.

This clone was observed a single time. V gene TRBV27 combines with J gene TRBJ2-4; tentative D call: TRBD1 (6 bases). The germline V gene has CDR1 MNHEY and CDR2 SMNVEV (reference sequence). The CDR3 is 15 residues long. V dropped 2 bases and J dropped 4 bases, with 12 bases sitting between them. The CDR3 protein is CASSLGGVKKNIQYF. In DNA, the CDR3 is TGTGCCAGCAGTTTAGGGGGCGTGAAGAAAAACATTCAGTACTTC.

This chain connects TRBV6-1 to TRBJ1-5; possibly TRBD1 for D (5 bases). Germline V gene sequence: CDR1 MNHNS, CDR2 SASEGT. Between the trimmed V and J ends, which lost 0 bases and 7 bases, there was a span of 16 bases. The CDR3 is 16 residues long. CDR3 residues: CASSEASAGLGQPQHF. CDR3 DNA: TGTGCCAGCAGTGAAGCGTCGGCAGGGCTAGGGCAGCCCCAGCATTTT.

The chain recombines TRBV29-1 with TRBJ1-3; tentative D call: TRBD1 (6 bases). The CDR3 runs 15 residues. The germline V and J ends were trimmed by 0 bases and 4 bases, with 13 bases remaining between them. Germline V gene lookup returns CDR1 SQVTM and CDR2 ANQGSEA. The CDR3 is CSVEDGGGLGNTIYF. Written as DNA, the CDR3 is TGCAGCGTTGAAGATGGTGGGGGCTTGGGAAACACCATATATTTT.

The rearrangement links TRBV6-2 or TRBV6-3 to TRBJ1-5, with a possible D match to TRBD1 (6 bases). Germline V gene sequence: CDR1 MNHEY, CDR2 SVGEGT. V was pared by 6 bases and J by 0 bases, with 15 bases between. The CDR3 is made up of 16 amino acids. The CDR3 protein is CASRPPGQTSNQPQHF. The CDR3 DNA reads as TGTGCCAGCAGGCCTCCCGGACAGACTAGCAATCAGCCCCAGCATTTT.

The chain combines TRBV6-2 or TRBV6-3 with TRBJ1-5, with a weak D call TRBD1 (6 bases). Germline assignment: CDR1 MNHEY and CDR2 SVGEGT. The CDR3 runs to 15 residues. Trimming left V 5 bases short and J 7 bases short, with 18 bases between. CDR3 sequence: CASSKTGTSPQPQHF. The DNA for the CDR3 is TGTGCCAGCAGTAAAACCGGGACAAGCCCCCAGCCCCAGCATTTT.

V and J are TRBV28 and TRBJ2-2; 9 nucleotides align to TRBD2. V trimming: 5 bases; J trimming: 6 bases; junction bases outside the gene matches: 7. The V gene's germline CDR1 is MDHEN and CDR2 SYDVKM. The length of the CDR3 is 15 residues. DNA of the CDR3: TGTGCCAGCAGTCCCCATAGCGGGGGATCCGGGGAGCTGTTTTTT. As protein: CASSPHSGGSGELFF. The full variable domain, rest sourced from reference TRBV28 and TRBJ2-2, is DVKVTQSSRYLVKRTGEKVFLECVQDMDHENMFWYRQDPGLGLRLIYFSYDVKMKEKGDIPEGYSVSREKKERFSLILESASTNQTSMYLCASSPHSGGSGELFFGEGSRLTVL.

V gene TRBV6-5 combines with J gene TRBJ2-2; D is perhaps TRBD1 (5 bases). The V end was cut by 1 base, the J end by 0 bases, with 9 bases between. Germline loops: CDR1 MNHEY, CDR2 SVGAGI. CDR3 length: 16 residues. For the CDR3, the DNA is TGTGCCAGCAGTTACTGGACAAACGCGAACACCGGGGAGCTGTTTTTT. Amino acid sequence: CASSYWTNANTGELFF.

This chain links TRBV25-1 with TRBJ2-5, with 10 bases aligning to TRBD1. The CDR3 spans 15 residues. After removal of 6 bases from V and 5 bases from J, the junction contained 9 bases not matched to a gene. Germline V gene sequence: CDR1 MGHDK, CDR2 SYGVNS. CDR3 amino acids: CASSPTGGWWETQYF. The DNA of the CDR3 is TGTGCCAGCAGCCCGACAGGGGGCTGGTGGGAGACCCAGTACTTC.

This clone was recorded a few times. The CDR3 is CASSLRTGVGEKLFF. The CDR3 region has the DNA TGTGCCAGCAGCCTGAGAACAGGGGTGGGTGAAAAACTGTTTTTT. The rearrangement uses TRBV5-5 and TRBJ1-4, with 7 bases aligning to TRBD1. This CDR3 has 15 residues. J lost 7 bases, V lost 4 bases, and 10 bases had no gene match. Germline CDR1 reads SGHKS; CDR2 reads YYEKEE (reference sequence).

V usage is TRBV5-5 and J usage is TRBJ2-2; D is perhaps TRBD2 (6 bases). V dropped 0 bases and J dropped 6 bases, with 15 bases sitting between them. The CDR3 has 16 amino acids. Germline values: CDR1 SGHKS, CDR2 YYEKEE (reference sequence). CDR3 DNA sequence: TGTGCCAGCAGCTTGGCCCCGACTAGTCGACCCGGGGAGCTGTTTTTT. It translates to CASSLAPTSRPGELFF.

This clone was observed a handful of times. The chain joins TRBV20-1 to TRBJ2-3; TRBD1 might be the D (5 bases). The V end lost 5 bases, the J end lost 4 bases, and 7 bases lay between the germline ends. CDR3 size: 11 residues. Germline V gene sequence: CDR1 DFQATT, CDR2 SNEGSKA (reference sequence). CDR3 loop: CSAPTADTQYF. As DNA, the CDR3 is TGCAGTGCTCCGACAGCAGATACGCAGTATTTT.

The chain joins TRBV19 to TRBJ2-3; maybe TRBD1 (6 bases). Germline lookup yields CDR1 LNHDA and CDR2 SQIVND (reference sequence). V was clipped by 5 bases and J by 0 bases, with 12 bases between them. The CDR3 contains 15 residues. The CDR3 sequence is CASSPGTTSTDTQYF. DNA of the CDR3: TGTGCCAGTAGTCCCGGGACAACTAGCACAGATACGCAGTATTTT.

The chain links TRBV4-1 to TRBJ2-2; 12 positions agree with TRBD1. The J segment lost 2 bases and the V segment lost 3 bases, leaving 1 base of the junction unmatched. Germline V lookup: CDR1 MGHRA, CDR2 YSYEKL. This CDR3 spans 16 amino acids. CDR3 amino acids: CASSQGTGGNTGELFF. Written as DNA, the CDR3 is TGCGCCAGCAGCCAGGGGACAGGGGGCAACACCGGGGAGCTGTTTTTT.

This sequence joins TRBV6-5 and TRBJ1-6; D is possibly TRBD1 (5 bases). The CDR3 totals 14 residues. Trimming shortened V by 5 bases and J by 7 bases, and 12 bases separated the two germline ends. Germline V gene lookup returns CDR1 MNHEY and CDR2 SVGAGI. This CDR3 reads CASSTPRQNSPLHF. The CDR3 DNA sequence: TGTGCCAGCAGTACCCCGAGACAGAATTCACCCCTCCACTTT.